This TCR beta chain derives from a study of blood T cell repertoires in COVID-19. Study context: Collection of acute and convalescent COVID-19 samples took place in the United States, Italy and Spain.

Assay used: immunoSEQ multiplex PCR; TCRdb lists only in-frame clones, some missing. The profile covers 350,000 to 550,000 clones, with around 90% appearing a single time and approximately 2% taken by the ten largest. The CDR3 has 13 residues. V shed 3 bases and J shed 2 bases, with 8 bases lying between them. From germline, CDR1 is ENHRY and CDR2 SYGVKD. Across about two dozen US areas, participants ranged in age from about 18 to 90 years. Self-reported history from a screening survey and questionnaire set each donor's cohort. The chain couples TRBV10-3 to TRBJ2-7, with D unresolved. The material sequenced was PBMCs or T cells enriched from blood (not recorded which). This sequence originates from a young woman with acute COVID-19. DNA of the CDR3: TGTGCCATCAGTGAAGACACTCCCTACGAGCAGTACTTC. Its protein product is CAISEDTPYEQYF.